These 22 T cell receptor beta chains were sequenced from one sample in a study of blood T cell repertoires in COVID-19. The assay was immunoSEQ multiplex PCR, and TCRdb's table has in-frame clones only and misses some. The sample has under 200,000 clones, around 83% seen once. Sequencing input: peripheral blood. These receptors were taken from a man aged 50 to 60 with active or convalescent COVID-19.

The rearrangement joins TRBV4-1 to TRBJ2-1; D gene ambiguous. Germline CDR1 MGHRA, CDR2 YSYEKL. This CDR3 region has 13 residues. Trimming took off 1 base at V and 9 bases at J, with 10 bases between the two ends. The CDR3 loop is CASSQVKRSEQFF. The CDR3 DNA sequence: TGCGCCAGCAGCCAAGTAAAGCGTTCTGAGCAGTTCTTC.

This clone was picked up a small number of times. The gene calls are TRBV24-1 and TRBJ1-5; TRBD1 agrees at 8 bases. Germline loops: CDR1 KGHDR, CDR2 SFDVKD. V lost 5 bases, J lost 6 bases, and 8 bases stayed unmatched. The CDR3 length is 15 residues. CDR3 amino acids: CATSAAGGAGQPQHF. The CDR3 DNA follows: TGTGCCACCAGTGCCGCAGGGGGCGCGGGTCAGCCCCAGCATTTT.

This chain connects TRBV11-2 to TRBJ1-3; D may be TRBD1 (5 bases). Germline CDR1 reads SGHAT; CDR2 reads FQNNGV. Deletions cut 7 bases from V and 4 bases from J, with 20 bases between. The CDR3 covers 16 residues. In DNA form, the CDR3 reads TGTGCCAGCACCCGATCGGGGGGGAGGCTAGGAAACACCATATATTTT. It is translated as CASTRSGGRLGNTIYF.

This clone has only one observation. V usage is TRBV7-9 and J usage is TRBJ2-5, with TRBD1 matching 11 bases. The V gene's germline CDR1 is SEHNR and CDR2 FQNEAQ (reference sequence). Trimming cost V 5 bases and J 8 bases; bases outside gene matches: 10. The CDR3 covers 15 residues. CDR3 DNA sequence: TGTGCCAGCAGCCCACGGGGACAGGGGGGGAATACCCAGTACTTC. Its translation is CASSPRGQGGNTQYF.

The chain couples TRBV9 to TRBJ1-2, with D hard to call. Per the germline V gene, CDR1 is SGDLS and CDR2 is YYNGEE. V lost 0 bases and J 8 bases, leaving 11 bases between the germline ends. The length of the CDR3 is 13 residues. The CDR3: CASSVDTDLGYTF. CDR3 DNA sequence: TGTGCCAGCAGCGTAGACACGGACTTAGGCTACACCTTC.

The J gene is TRBJ1-5, the V gene TRBV6-1; D unresolved. CDR1 and CDR2 from the germline V gene are MNHNS and SASEGT. Deletions cut 1 base from V and 6 bases from J, with 7 bases between. CDR3 length: 13 amino acids. This CDR3 is CASSEERRQPQHF. CDR3 bases: TGTGCCAGCAGTGAAGAGAGGCGTCAGCCCCAGCATTTT.

The chain couples TRBV5-1 to TRBJ1-1, with D unclear. Germline V gene data show CDR1 as SGHRS and CDR2 as YFSETQ. CDR3 length: 15 residues. V was pared by 0 bases and J by 1 base, with 10 bases between. The CDR3 loop reads CASSLDRDGNTEAFF. CDR3 nucleotides: TGCGCCAGCAGCTTGGACCGGGATGGGAACACTGAAGCTTTCTTT. Full variable domain (missing parts from reference TRBV5-1 and TRBJ1-1): KAGVTQTPRYLIKTRGQQVTLSCSPISGHRSVSWYQQTPGQGLQFLFEYFSETQRNKGNFPGRFSGRQFSNSRSEMNVSTLELGDSALYLCASSLDRDGNTEAFFGQGTRLTVV.

The chain recombines TRBV9 with TRBJ1-6, with D maybe TRBD1 (6 bases). In germline, CDR1 is SGDLS, CDR2 YYNGEE. This CDR3 contains 14 residues. Trimming took off 0 bases at V and 8 bases at J, with 9 bases between the two ends. The CDR3 nucleotides read TGTGCCAGCAGCGTAGAGACAGGACATTCACCCCTCCACTTT. Protein sequence: CASSVETGHSPLHF.

The rearrangement links TRBV18 to TRBJ1-2; TRBD1 aligns across 7 bases. V lost 6 bases and J lost 0; bases outside the gene matches: 4. The CDR3 sequence is 14 residues long. Looked up from germline, CDR1 is KGHSH and CDR2 is LQKENI. CDR3 DNA sequence: TGTGCCAGCTCTCAGACAGGGACTAACTATGGCTACACCTTC. Its protein product is CASSQTGTNYGYTF.

The J gene is TRBJ1-1, the V gene TRBV29-1; maybe TRBD1 (6 bases). The CDR3 extends over 13 amino acids. With 4 bases removed from V and 3 bases from J, the gap between germline ends came to 12 bases. The germline V gene has CDR1 SQVTM and CDR2 ANQGSEA. CDR3 sequence: CSVAGAGDTEAFF. The CDR3 coding sequence is TGCAGCGTTGCTGGGGCAGGGGACACTGAAGCTTTCTTT.

The rearrangement uses TRBV3-1 (or the pseudogene TRBV3-2) and TRBJ2-7; TRBD2 is a possible D gene (5 bases). Trimming left V 1 base short and J 3 bases short, with 16 bases between. The CDR3 sequence is 16 residues long. CDR1 is LGHDT, CDR2 YNNKEL, per germline (reference sequence). CDR3 nucleotide sequence: TGTGCCAGCAGCCAAGGAGTCCTAGCTTTACGCTACGAGCAGTACTTC. It codes for CASSQGVLALRYEQYF.

The V and J genes are TRBV6-2 or TRBV6-3 and TRBJ2-2; D perhaps matches TRBD1 (5 bases). V lost 1 base to trimming and J lost 1 base, with 10 bases between them. Per germline, CDR1 MNHEY and CDR2 SVGEGT. The CDR3 consists of 16 residues. The CDR3 sequence: CASSYFGHQNTGELFF. The CDR3 bases are TGTGCCAGCAGTTACTTCGGACACCAGAACACCGGGGAGCTGTTTTTT.

This clone occurred a few times. This same CDR3 is encoded by further DNA sequences in the sample. J is TRBJ1-2 and V is TRBV25-1, with 7 bases lining up with TRBD1. The germline V gene encodes CDR1 MGHDK and CDR2 SYGVNS. The CDR3 length is 13 residues. With V trimmed by 6 bases and J by 8 bases, 9 bases remained unmatched. CDR3 in amino acids: CASSHRGGSGYTF. For the CDR3, the DNA is TGTGCCAGCAGCCACAGGGGTGGTAGCGGCTACACCTTC.

The chain uses TRBV6-2 or TRBV6-3 and TRBJ1-5; possible D gene TRBD1, 5 bases. CDR3 size: 16 residues. V was trimmed by 2 bases and J by 3 bases, leaving 14 bases between them. Germline V CDR1 and CDR2: MNHEY, SVGEGT. CDR3 protein: CASSYPTGGVNQPQHF. CDR3 in DNA: TGTGCCAGCAGTTACCCAACTGGGGGGGTCAATCAGCCCCAGCATTTT.

The rearrangement links TRBV7-2 to TRBJ1-3; no reliable D call. Trimming stripped 0 bases from V and 0 bases from J, with 6 bases between. Germline V gene data show CDR1 as SGHTA and CDR2 as FQGNSA. CDR3 length: 15 residues. CDR3 sequence: CASSLAVLSGNTIYF. The CDR3 nucleotides are TGTGCCAGCAGCTTAGCTGTCCTCTCTGGAAACACCATATATTTT.

This clone was counted a single time. The genes are TRBV5-4 and TRBJ2-2, with 10 bases identical to TRBD1. The ends lost 3 bases at V and 7 bases at J; junction bases unmatched: 12. Germline-derived CDR1 and CDR2 are SGHNT and YYREEE (reference sequence). The CDR3 runs to 17 residues. The CDR3 is CASSSSVGQGGSGELFF. CDR3 nucleotides: TGTGCCAGCAGCTCGTCAGTCGGACAGGGGGGGAGCGGGGAGCTGTTTTTT.

The chain has TRBV2 and TRBJ1-3, with 10 bases matching TRBD1. The CDR3 runs to 16 residues. CDR1 and CDR2 from the germline V gene are SNHLY and FYNNEI. J lost 0 bases, V lost 3 bases, and 2 bases had no gene match. DNA of the CDR3: TGTGCCAGCAGTGAGGGACAGGGGCACTCTGGAAACACCATATATTTT. Translating it yields CASSEGQGHSGNTIYF.

The chain couples TRBV4-3 to TRBJ2-5, with D uncertain. The CDR3 has 11 residues. V was trimmed by 5 bases and J by 9 bases, leaving 10 bases between them. Germline values: CDR1 LGHNA, CDR2 YSLEER. The CDR3 DNA is TGCGCCAGCAGCAAATATCCCCCCCAGTACTTC. This gives the protein CASSKYPPQYF.

This chain links TRBV3-1 (or the pseudogene TRBV3-2) with TRBJ1-4; a possible D gene is TRBD1 (6 bases). Germline V lookup: CDR1 LGHDT, CDR2 YNNKEL (reference sequence). The CDR3 spans 16 residues. V dropped 6 bases and J dropped 4 bases, with 18 bases sitting between them. Here the CDR3 reads CASSSDRYLHNEKLFF. In DNA form, the CDR3 reads TGTGCCAGCAGTTCCGACAGGTACCTCCATAATGAAAAACTGTTTTTT.

The chain combines TRBV28 with TRBJ1-5; 7 bases are a match to TRBD1. Unmatched junction bases numbered 6, after V lost 8 bases and J lost 5 bases. The germline V gene has CDR1 MDHEN and CDR2 SYDVKM. The CDR3 has 13 amino acids. In nucleotides, the CDR3 is TGTGCCAGCCACCGGGACAGCCATCAGCCCCAGCATTTT. The encoded protein is CASHRDSHQPQHF.

The chain carries TRBV5-6 and TRBJ1-2, with D possibly being TRBD1 (5 bases). Germline values: CDR1 SGHDT, CDR2 YYEEEE. The V end lost 5 bases, the J end lost 7 bases, and 15 bases lay between the germline ends. This CDR3 is 13 amino acids long. The chain's CDR3 is CASRQSRATGYTF. CDR3 nucleotides: TGTGCCAGCAGACAAAGCAGGGCTACTGGCTACACCTTC. The variable domain in full, completed from reference TRBV5-6 and TRBJ1-2, reads DAGVTQSPTHLIKTRGQQVTLRCSPKSGHDTVSWYQQALGQGPQFIFQYYEEEERQRGNFPDRFSGHQFPNYSSELNVNALLLGDSALYLCASRQSRATGYTFGSGTRLTVV.

This rearrangement joins TRBV14 to TRBJ1-2; no clear D. The CDR3 has 14 amino acids. Deletions cut 1 base from V and 5 bases from J, with 11 bases between. Germline values: CDR1 SGHDN, CDR2 FVKESK. CDR3 sequence (DNA): TGTGCCAGCAGCCAAGCGGTAGGAGGGTATGGCTACACCTTC. As protein: CASSQAVGGYGYTF.